Listed below are T cell receptor beta chains from one sample, sequenced in a study of CD8 T cells in ankylosing spondylitis. TCRdb redid the calling of the 5' RACE reads with MiXCR, one entry per CDR3 protein. The table has around 340,000 distinct CDR3 sequences, roughly 15% seen once. Material for sequencing was blood, either unsorted or a sorted T cell fraction (not recorded which). Receptors originate from a male donor with ankylosing spondylitis or in good health (not recorded which). CDR3s include the opening cysteine and the closing phenylalanine or tryptophan. A D gene is named only where the DNA matches it firmly. The listing skips clone size in some rows; elsewhere it reads once, few, many or a size class.

>TRBJ2-1|few|TRBD2|TRBV5-1
TGCGCCAGCAGCCGGGGACTAGCGGCTGTGAATGAGCAGTTCTTC
CASSRGLAAVNEQFF
>TRBJ2-4|few|-|TRBV4-1
TGCGCCAGCAGCCAAGATGCAGCCAAAAACATTCAGTACTTC
CASSQDAAKNIQYF
>TRBJ2-7|-|TRBD1|TRBV10-2
TGCGCCAGCGGACCGGGACAGACATATCCTAACGAGCAGTACTTC
CASGPGQTYPNEQYF
>TRBJ2-7|-|-|TRBV6-1
TGTGCCAGTGACGTAGGGGGACTCTACGAGCAGTACTTC
CASDVGGLYEQYF
>TRBJ1-5|-|-|TRBV6-5
TGTGCCAGCAGTTACCATCAGGAGGACCAGCCCCAGCATTTT
CASSYHQEDQPQHF
>TRBJ2-1|many|-|TRBV11-2
TGTGCCAGCAGCCCCCTACCCGGACAGCCAAACAATGAGCAGTTCTTC
CASSPLPGQPNNEQFF
>TRBJ2-5|few|-|TRBV5-1
TGCGCCAGCAGCTTGGAGGCAGCCGTGACCCAGTACTTC
CASSLEAAVTQYF
>TRBJ2-7|many|TRBD1|TRBV27
TGTGCCAGCAGTTTATCGGGACAGGGGTGGGACGAGCAGTACTTC
CASSLSGQGWDEQYF
>TRBJ2-2|few|TRBD2|TRBV12-3/TRBV12-4
TGTGCCAGCGGGGGGGGACCAACTTACACCGGGGAGCTGTTTTTT
CASGGGPTYTGELFF
>TRBJ2-1|few|TRBD2|TRBV4-1
TGCGCCAGCAGCCAAGGAGCTTCCAGCGGGAGGAACAATGAGCAGTTCTTC
CASSQGASSGRNNEQFF